Following are 10 T cell receptor beta chains from one sample sequenced in a study of CD4 T cells in relation to SARS-CoV-2 and coronaviruses. Assay: immunoSEQ multiplex PCR; the TCRdb copy retains only in-frame clones and omits some. The sample includes 25,000 to 30,000 clones, around 73% of them seen just once. Which antigens these TCRs recognize remains unknown. The unexposed donors gave CD4+ T cells in 2011-2018, prior to COVID-19. The cells were cultured for 9 to 11 days before CD4+ T cells were isolated. The sequenced sample consisted of CD4+ T cells from PBMCs, cultured in vitro. Receptor source: a human donor in good health.

This clone showed up just once. The chain joins TRBV19 to TRBJ2-3; TRBD2 agrees at 9 bases. CDR3 length: 16 amino acids. CDR1 and CDR2 (germline): LNHDA, SQIVND (reference sequence). After removal of 7 bases from V and 2 bases from J, the junction contained 10 bases not matched to a gene. DNA of the CDR3: TGTGCCAGTACCCCCTCTAGCGGGGAATACACAGATACGCAGTATTTT. Protein sequence: CASTPSSGEYTDTQYF.

The chain combines TRBV7-8 with TRBJ2-5; no firm D call. Trimming left V 0 bases short and J 5 bases short, with 4 bases between. CDR3 length: 12 amino acids. The germline gives CDR1 SGHVS, CDR2 FQNEAQ. CDR3 sequence reads: CASSLARETQYF. The CDR3 DNA follows: TGTGCCAGCAGCTTAGCGAGGGAGACCCAGTACTTC.

This clone showed up just a few times. The J gene is TRBJ2-7, the V gene TRBV4-3; no reliable D call. CDR3 length: 13 amino acids. V gave up 1 base and J gave up 6 bases, with 10 bases separating them. CDR1 and CDR2 (germline): LGHNA, YSLEER. The CDR3 DNA reads as TGCGCCAGCAGCCAAGGCAAAGGATCCGAGCAGTACTTC. Its translation is CASSQGKGSEQYF.

This CDR3 reads CASRSSGRTQYF. The DNA for the CDR3 is TGTGCCAGCAGGTCGTCGGGCCGGACCCAGTACTTC. The J gene is TRBJ2-5, the V gene TRBV12-3 or TRBV12-4, with D hard to call. The CDR3 length is 12 residues. Trimming stripped 6 bases from V and 7 bases from J, with 12 bases between.

This clone was seen only a few times. This chain connects TRBV28 to TRBJ1-5; TRBD1 agrees at 8 bases. The V gene's germline CDR1 is MDHEN and CDR2 SYDVKM. The CDR3 length is 14 residues. With 7 bases clipped from V and 8 bases from J, the junction kept 10 bases outside the gene matches. CDR3 in DNA: TGTGCCAGCACCACTGACAGGGGAATAAAGCCCCAGCATTTT. Its protein is CASTTDRGIKPQHF.

The chain has TRBV2 and TRBJ2-3, with D perhaps TRBD2 (6 bases). CDR1 and CDR2 (germline): SNHLY, FYNNEI. The V and J ends lost 8 bases and 1 base respectively, with 16 bases between them. The CDR3 spans 15 residues. The CDR3 loop is CASSERAFGTDTQYF. The CDR3 DNA reads TGTGCCAGCTCAGAGCGGGCCTTTGGCACAGATACGCAGTATTTT.

This chain uses TRBV5-6 with TRBJ2-2; 9 bases map to TRBD2. This CDR3 is 15 amino acids long. V shed 4 bases and J 6 bases; nucleotides not matched to a gene: 7. Per germline, CDR1 SGHDT and CDR2 YYEEEE. The CDR3 sequence: CASSATGLAAGELFF. DNA for the CDR3: TGTGCCAGCAGCGCAACGGGACTAGCTGCCGGGGAGCTGTTTTTT. The full variable domain, rest sourced from reference TRBV5-6 and TRBJ2-2, is DAGVTQSPTHLIKTRGQQVTLRCSPKSGHDTVSWYQQALGQGPQFIFQYYEEEERQRGNFPDRFSGHQFPNYSSELNVNALLLGDSALYLCASSATGLAAGELFFGEGSRLTVL.

V gene TRBV4-3 combines with J gene TRBJ2-5; TRBD1 might be the D (6 bases). The CDR3 spans 17 residues. V was pared by 3 bases and J by 5 bases, with 22 bases between. Looked up from germline, CDR1 is LGHNA and CDR2 is YSLEER. CDR3 bases: TGCGCCAGCAGCCATTCCATAAGGGGGACCCTGGGGGAGACCCAGTACTTC. Its protein product is CASSHSIRGTLGETQYF.

The V gene is TRBV10-3, the J gene TRBJ2-1; 11 positions match TRBD2. The V and J ends lost 6 bases and 3 bases, in that order; junction bases with no gene match: 4. The V gene's germline CDR1 is ENHRY and CDR2 SYGVKD. The CDR3 consists of 15 residues. The CDR3 nucleotides read TGTGCCATCAGAGGGACTAGCGGAGTCTACAATGAGCAGTTCTTC. This gives the protein CAIRGTSGVYNEQFF.

CDR3 protein: CASSPRTGGMDTQYF. The CDR3, as DNA: TGTGCCAGCTCACCGCGAACGGGAGGGATGGATACGCAGTATTTT. The V call is TRBV18, the J call TRBJ2-3; 8 bases agree with TRBD2. The ends lost 3 bases at V and 6 bases at J; junction bases unmatched: 8. This CDR3 region has 15 residues. Germline V gene lookup returns CDR1 KGHSH and CDR2 LQKENI.